These 7 T cell receptor beta chains originate from one sample sequenced in a study of cytomegalovirus exposure and HLA in healthy donors. The study ran its PCR with 60 Vbeta and 13 Jbeta primers. The repertoire was sequenced with immunoSEQ multiplex PCR; TCRdb's copy has only in-frame clones and lacks some. Here the sample spans 150,000 to 180,000 clones, under 80% being singletons. What was sequenced was PBMCs. The origin of the receptors is a man aged 30-40 years in good health and CMV-seronegative.

The chain is built from TRBV5-1 and TRBJ2-1; TRBD1 matches at 7 bases. From germline, CDR1 is SGHRS and CDR2 YFSETQ. V was pared by 4 bases and J by 9 bases, with 13 bases of the junction left unmatched. The CDR3 spans 15 residues. The CDR3 sequence: CASSRRAGGDTEQFF. The CDR3 DNA sequence: TGCGCCAGCAGCCGGCGGGCAGGGGGAGACACTGAGCAGTTCTTC.

This rearrangement joins TRBV5-1 to TRBJ2-5; a weak D match, TRBD1 (6 bases). The CDR3 length is 15 residues. Germline V lookup: CDR1 SGHRS, CDR2 YFSETQ. Trimming took 0 bases from V and 4 from J, leaving 13 bases between them. CDR3 in DNA: TGCGCCAGCAGCTTGGCTGGTGGCAGGGGAGAGACCCAGTACTTC. As protein: CASSLAGGRGETQYF. The variable domain in full, with the rest retrieved from reference TRBV5-1 and TRBJ2-5, is KAGVTQTPRYLIKTRGQQVTLSCSPISGHRSVSWYQQTPGQGLQFLFEYFSETQRNKGNFPGRFSGRQFSNSRSEMNVSTLELGDSALYLCASSLAGGRGETQYFGPGTRLLVL.

The chain recombines TRBV19 with TRBJ2-3, with TRBD2 identical over 7 bases. The CDR3 loop spans 15 amino acids. The ends lost 3 bases at V and 4 bases at J; junction bases unmatched: 7. Germline V gives CDR1 LNHDA, CDR2 SQIVND (reference sequence). DNA of the CDR3: TGTGCCAGTAGTATCCAAGCGGGGAGGTCAGATACGCAGTATTTT. Protein: CASSIQAGRSDTQYF.

In its sample, this clone was seen a few times. The gene calls are TRBV30 and TRBJ2-1; tentative D call: TRBD1 (5 bases). The CDR3 sequence is 11 residues long. Germline V CDR1 and CDR2: GTSNPN, SVGIG (reference sequence). V lost 1 base to trimming and J lost 7 bases, with 5 bases between them. The CDR3 spells CAWSEGNEQFF. CDR3 sequence (DNA): TGTGCCTGGAGTGAGGGGAATGAGCAGTTCTTC.

The rearrangement uses TRBV7-9 and TRBJ2-1; 7 bases agree with TRBD2. V gave up 6 bases and J gave up 5 bases; unmatched junction bases: 13. This CDR3 region has 16 residues. CDR1 and CDR2 from the germline V gene are SEHNR and FQNEAQ (reference sequence). The CDR3 bases are TGTGCCAGCAGTTCCCCACCCGCGGGGGTAGACAATGAGCAGTTCTTC. This gives the protein CASSSPPAGVDNEQFF.

This clone was seen only a few times. The chain employs TRBV28 and TRBJ2-1, with 9 bases matching TRBD1. J was trimmed by 8 bases and V by 4 bases; bases with no gene match: 3. The CDR3 length is 13 residues. Germline-derived CDR1 and CDR2 are MDHEN and SYDVKM. The CDR3 sequence: CASSWTGAYEQFF. The CDR3 DNA reads as TGTGCCAGCAGTTGGACAGGGGCATATGAGCAGTTCTTC. Using reference TRBV28 and TRBJ2-1 for the parts outside the CDR3, the full variable domain is DVKVTQSSRYLVKRTGEKVFLECVQDMDHENMFWYRQDPGLGLRLIYFSYDVKMKEKGDIPEGYSVSREKKERFSLILESASTNQTSMYLCASSWTGAYEQFFGPGTRLTVL.

CDR3 loop: CASSMRSWGPEFYTF. The CDR3 DNA is TGTGCCAGTAGTATGAGGAGTTGGGGCCCGGAGTTCTACACCTTC. The gene calls are TRBV19 and TRBJ1-2, with D possibly matching TRBD1 (5 bases). Between the trimmed V and J ends, which lost 3 bases and 10 bases, there was a span of 21 bases. The CDR3 contains 15 residues. Germline CDR1 is LNHDA and CDR2 is SQIVND (reference sequence). Full variable domain (missing parts from reference TRBV19 and TRBJ1-2): DGGITQSPKYLFRKEGQNVTLSCEQNLNHDAMYWYRQDPGQGLRLIYYSQIVNDFQKGDIAEGYSVSREKKESFPLTVTSAQKNPTAFYLCASSMRSWGPEFYTFGSGTRLTVV.